The following is a T cell receptor (beta chain) sequence with its context. It lacks a known antigen. Base qualities were left out, and no much larger clone turns up one base away. The entry originates in a study of cytomegalovirus exposure and HLA in healthy donors (dated by TCRdb to 2016 to 2017). Describing the broader study: In an earlier analysis of approximately 640 of the donors, approximately 260 Gb of sequence data and 100 million or so unique TCR beta sequences from 150 million to 200 million T cells were reported. Along with the approximately 700-subject first cohort, a separate validation cohort of over 90 different subjects was used. A later genetic analysis took genome-wide SNP genotypes for 398 of the 666 donors and used that subset as a discovery cohort. The T cell repertoires of 700 or so subjects were profiled by immunosequencing and related to cytomegalovirus serostatus. In a later analysis, previously published TCR beta repertoires from fewer than 750 donors were re-analyzed and high-resolution HLA genotyping was added so that TCR occurrence patterns could be studied. Donor age, sex, ethnicity and CMV serostatus were compiled together with the repertoire data. Of the roughly 400 genotyped donors, 65% to 90% fell in the genetic ancestry cluster associated with self-reported Caucasian donors. Rather than using new phenotypic data, the later analysis identified candidate immune exposures from TCR beta sequences and from how often those sequences occurred across donors. The study aimed to test whether signatures of past pathogen exposure could be identified by cataloging public T cell receptors. All discovery cohort repertoires had been generated using a single sequencing platform. To predict cytomegalovirus infection status, the study brought together high-throughput TCR immunosequencing, statistical association of individual TCRs with disease status, and machine learning. Four or five DR-DQ haplotypes were treated as single units for association and clustering because of strong linkage in the cohort. Among some 400 genotyped donors of the cohort, an average of about 240,000 unique TCR beta nucleotide sequences was sequenced per donor, of which about 18% were non-productive. Around 320 gigabases of sequencing data and 70 million to 100 million unique TCR sequences were included in an early release covering around 600 HLA-typed donors. To decide whether each TCR beta V gene segment behaved as functional or pseudogenic, an earlier analysis of fewer than 750 of the donors relied on high-throughput TCR beta sequencing. Typing coverage differed by locus: A, B, C, DRB1 and DQB1 were typed in about 629-640 donors, DQA1 in around 500, DPA1 in around 610, and DPB1 in 450 to 490. HLA typing covered class I and class II loci at four-digit resolution.

Study-wide findings and limitations: In a later analysis, HLA-associated TCR beta chains were found to be more clonally expanded and to have lower generation probabilities than equally common non-associated chains. The study listed 164 TCR beta chains as associated with cytomegalovirus. A further reported finding was that TCR beta sequences accurately predicted the HLA-A and HLA-B alleles for most subjects in the first cohort. A later analysis found that TCR association rates varied across HLA loci, with DRB1 alleles showing the most associated TCRs and HLA-C alleles the fewest. In an earlier analysis of 450 to 750 of the donors, most TCR beta V segments appeared in productive rearrangements about 90% or about 30% of the time, broadly matching IMGT annotations. At a false discovery rate of 0.05, a later analysis linked approximately 18,000 TCR beta sequences to specific HLA alleles. Presence/absence analyses assumed roughly uniform sequencing depth across donors, an assumption that may not hold. In a later analysis, most CMV-associated TCR beta chains were found to appear HLA-restricted, with HLA associations seemingly driven largely by CMV exposure. A later genetic analysis reported fewer N-insertions in productive TCRs among donors in an Asian-associated ancestry cluster than the roughly 690-donor mean. Three of the identified cytomegalovirus-associated TCR beta chains were confirmed in vitro to be specific for cytomegalovirus antigens. Only TCR beta chains were sequenced in this cohort, and the absence of alpha or paired-chain data limited detectable features. Over 15 rarely observed V segments, including chromosome 9 orphons, were excluded from the earlier analysis of approximately 500 of the donors because counts were too low. When HLA alleles, especially DR and DQ, strongly co-occurred, attributing TCR associations to individual alleles was difficult. A later genetic analysis associated a missense DCLRE1C variant with V-gene and J-gene trimming of TCR beta chains, and an independent cohort replicated the association. Correlated functional status among segregating V segments might reflect linkage disequilibrium, but an unknown experimental factor could not be ruled out. Because HLA typing was unavailable for some donors at each locus, only the typed subset was used in association tests. The sequencing pipeline was judged likely to have produced a cluster of highly shared sequence variants as a technical artifact. Across donors, most TCR sequences were observed very rarely, whereas some public TCRs were present in many individuals. The authors suggested that the approach could potentially be extended to other disease states and immunological phenotypes. Cytomegalovirus status was reported to be diagnosed by the classifier with high specificity and sensitivity in both the original and validation cohorts. A later analysis reported that several top co-occurrence clusters appeared linked to parvovirus B19, influenza, CMV and Epstein-Barr virus. The only immune exposure information available for the cohort was CMV serostatus.

Library preparation used the immunoSEQ multiplex PCR assay. For the multiplex PCR, a mixture combining 60 forward primers for TCR Vbeta segments and 13 reverse primers for TCR Jbeta segments was used. Amplification of the CDR3 region of rearranged TCR beta genes was performed with a multiplex PCR assay on genomic DNA. On the Illumina HiSeq System, the amplified TCR beta libraries were sequenced as 87-base-pair reads. On the study's bioinformatics: A later analysis counted about 80 million unique TCR beta chains across the 700 or so repertoires, and approximately 11 million of these chains were shared by at least two donors. To remove PCR and sequencing errors, raw reads were error-corrected and collapsed into unique sequences using a nearest-neighbor algorithm that merged closely related sequences. Alignment of CDR3 sequences to IMGT reference sequences was used to assign V, D and J gene segments. For a sequence to be retained, a match of at least six nucleotides to both a V gene segment and a J gene segment was required. Rearrangements were called productive when the CDR3 lacked stop codons and stayed in frame with V and J; all others were non-productive. CDR3 was defined by IMGT convention, running from the second conserved V-encoded cysteine to the conserved J-encoded phenylalanine. In an earlier analysis of around 600 of the donors, sequences lacking an unambiguous match to a single V gene segment were excluded. In an earlier analysis of 587 of the donors, V segments were called functional above 56.7% productive rearrangements and were called segregating when the between-donor standard deviation exceeded 5%. A statistical classification framework was built to diagnose cytomegalovirus status from the catalog of TCR beta chain sequences. A later analysis assigned V and J genes by comparing TCR nucleotide sequences with IMGT/GENE-DB human TR gene sequences. The TCRdist pipeline was used in a later analysis to assign CDR3 sequences and most-parsimonious VDJ recombination scenarios. In a later analysis, each TCR beta chain was defined by its CDR3 amino acid sequence together with its V-gene family, and reads without a unique V-gene family were excluded. A later analysis removed 450 to 600 highly shared, low-generation-probability nucleotide sequences to deal with suspected cross-contamination and a sequencing artifact. For each public chain, a later analysis derived a clonal expansion index from normalized ranks of inferred template counts within each repertoire. In a later analysis, generation probabilities were computed using a VDJ recombination model fitted to out-of-frame rearrangements, and the results were checked against IGoR. In a later analysis, hypergeometric tests were used to score TCR-TCR, TCR-HLA and TCR-CMV co-occurrence, with a repertoire-size bias correction applied to TCR pairs. False discovery rates were estimated in a later analysis by permuting HLA or CMV assignments 20 times. In a later analysis, co-occurring TCRs were grouped with DBSCAN, and TCRdist sequence similarity was added when clustering was performed within HLA-allele-positive subsets. For co-occurrence clustering, repertoires with fewer than 30,000 or more than 120,000 public chains were excluded, along with five or six repertoires with anomalous nucleotide sharing. TCRdb holds this immuneACCESS table with in-frame rearrangements only. Some clones are missing; in checked studies, unresolved V genes explain under half, and the rest has no known cause. From that table come the V and J calls and clone size; the DNA was used to work out D and trimming. A total of about 200,000 clones appear in this sample, roughly 79% of them only once. Together, the top ten hold 1.5% to 2% of the sample.

The cohort consisted of approximately 670 healthy bone marrow donors. At the time of sampling, all cohort members were nominally healthy, though unrecorded immune exposures were likely present. The donor tested CMV seronegative and was one of the 352 seronegative cohort members. A peripheral blood sample was provided by each donor, and peripheral blood mononuclear cells were used for TCR beta sequencing. Genomic DNA extraction from the blood cell samples was performed with the Qiagen DNeasy Blood Extraction Kit. The sequence was obtained from a male donor in good health and CMV-seronegative. Sequencing used PBMCs.

CDR3 reads: CASSMEGPKTEAFF. The sequenced DNA is TGTGCCAGTAGTATGGAGGGACCGAAAACTGAAGCTTTCTTT. The rearranged chain carries TRBV19 and TRBJ1-1; TRBD1 could be the D gene, as 5 bases match. According to the germline V gene (reference sequence), CDR1 reads LNHDA and CDR2 reads SQIVND. Its CDR3 holds 14 amino acids, cysteine through phenylalanine. Only CDR3 DNA is held: 42 bases, read in frame from base 1. Cut back by 3 bases and 5 bases, the V and J ends lie 13 bases apart.